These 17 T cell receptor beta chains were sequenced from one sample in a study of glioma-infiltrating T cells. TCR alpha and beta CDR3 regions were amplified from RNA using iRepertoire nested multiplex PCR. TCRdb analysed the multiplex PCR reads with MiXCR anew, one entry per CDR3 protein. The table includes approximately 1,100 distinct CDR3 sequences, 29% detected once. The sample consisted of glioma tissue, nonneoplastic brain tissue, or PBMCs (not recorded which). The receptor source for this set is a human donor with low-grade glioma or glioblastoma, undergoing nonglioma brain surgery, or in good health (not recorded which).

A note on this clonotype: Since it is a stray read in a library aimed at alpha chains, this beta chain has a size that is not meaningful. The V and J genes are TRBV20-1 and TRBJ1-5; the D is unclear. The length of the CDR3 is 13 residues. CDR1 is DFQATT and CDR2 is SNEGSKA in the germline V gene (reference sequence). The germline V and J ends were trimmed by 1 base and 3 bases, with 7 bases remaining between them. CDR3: CSARVMNNQPQHF. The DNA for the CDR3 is TGCAGTGCTAGAGTAATGAACAATCAGCCCCAGCATTTT.

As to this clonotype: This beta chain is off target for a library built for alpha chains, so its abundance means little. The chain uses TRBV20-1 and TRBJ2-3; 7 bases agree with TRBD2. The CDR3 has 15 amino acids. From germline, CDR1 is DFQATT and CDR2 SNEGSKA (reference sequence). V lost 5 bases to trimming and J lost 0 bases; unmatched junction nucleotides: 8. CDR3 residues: CSAVGTGGSTDTQYF. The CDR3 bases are TGCAGTGCTGTCGGCACCGGGGGGAGCACAGATACGCAGTATTTT.

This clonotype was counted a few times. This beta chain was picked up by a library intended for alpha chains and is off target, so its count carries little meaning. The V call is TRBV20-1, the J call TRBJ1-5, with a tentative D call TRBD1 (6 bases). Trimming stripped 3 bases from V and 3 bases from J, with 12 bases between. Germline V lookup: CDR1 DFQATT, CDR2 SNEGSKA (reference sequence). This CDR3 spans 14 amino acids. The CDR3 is CSASPTGLNQPQHF. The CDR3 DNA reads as TGCAGTGCTAGCCCGACAGGTCTCAATCAGCCCCAGCATTTT.

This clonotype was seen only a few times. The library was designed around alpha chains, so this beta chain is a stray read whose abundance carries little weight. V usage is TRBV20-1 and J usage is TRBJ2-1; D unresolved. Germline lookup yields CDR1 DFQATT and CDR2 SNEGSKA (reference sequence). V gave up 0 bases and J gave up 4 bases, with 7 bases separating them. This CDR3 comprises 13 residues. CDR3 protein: CSARDLKYNEQFF. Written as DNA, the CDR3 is TGCAGTGCTAGAGATCTGAAATACAATGAGCAGTTCTTC.

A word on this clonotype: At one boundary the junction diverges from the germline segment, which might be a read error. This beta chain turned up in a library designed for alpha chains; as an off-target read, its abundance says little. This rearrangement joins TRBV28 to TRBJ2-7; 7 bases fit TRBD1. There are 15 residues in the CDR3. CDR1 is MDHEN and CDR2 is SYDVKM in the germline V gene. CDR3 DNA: TGTGCCGGCAGTTTATGGGGACAGCAACTCTACGAGCAGTACTTC. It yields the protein CAGSLWGQQLYEQYF.

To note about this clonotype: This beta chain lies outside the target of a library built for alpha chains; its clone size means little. The CDR3 loop reads CASSYTGDYEQYV. In DNA form, the CDR3 reads TGTGCCAGCAGTTATACAGGTGACTACGAGCAGTACGTC. This chain links TRBV6-2 or TRBV6-3 with TRBJ2-7; perhaps TRBD1 as D (5 bases). CDR1 and CDR2 (germline): MNHEY, SVGEGT. The CDR3 runs 13 residues. Trimming cost V 3 bases and J 3 bases, with 9 bases left between them.

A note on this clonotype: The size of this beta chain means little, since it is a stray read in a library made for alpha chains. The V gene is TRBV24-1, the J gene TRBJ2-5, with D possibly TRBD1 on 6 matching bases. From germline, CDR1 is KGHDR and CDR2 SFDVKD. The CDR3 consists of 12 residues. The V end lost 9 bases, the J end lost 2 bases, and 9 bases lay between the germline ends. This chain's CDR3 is CATPGAQETQYF. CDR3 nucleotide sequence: TGTGCCACCCCAGGGGCGCAAGAGACCCAGTACTTC.

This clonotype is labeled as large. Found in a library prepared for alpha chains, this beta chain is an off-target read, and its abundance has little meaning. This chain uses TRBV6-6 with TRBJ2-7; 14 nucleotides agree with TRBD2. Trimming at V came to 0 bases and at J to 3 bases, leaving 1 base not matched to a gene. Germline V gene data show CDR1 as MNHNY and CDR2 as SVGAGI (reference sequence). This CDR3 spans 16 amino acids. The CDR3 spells CASSYSGTSGSYEQYF. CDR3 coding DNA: TGTGCCAGCAGTTACTCCGGGACTAGCGGGAGCTACGAGCAGTACTTC.

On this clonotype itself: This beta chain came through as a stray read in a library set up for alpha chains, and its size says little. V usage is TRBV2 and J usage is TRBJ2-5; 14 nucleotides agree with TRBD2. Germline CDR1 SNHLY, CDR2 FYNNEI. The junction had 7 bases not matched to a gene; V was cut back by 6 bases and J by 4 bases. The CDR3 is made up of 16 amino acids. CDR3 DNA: TGTGCCAGCAGCTTCGGACTAGCGGGAGGTGCAGAGACCCAGTACTTC. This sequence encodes CASSFGLAGGAETQYF. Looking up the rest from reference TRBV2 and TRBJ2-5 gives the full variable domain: EPEVTQTPSHQVTQMGQEVILRCVPISNHLYFYWYRQILGQKVEFLVSFYNNEISEKSEIFDDQFSVERPDGSNFTLKIRSTKLEDSAMYFCASSFGLAGGAETQYFGPGTRLLVL.

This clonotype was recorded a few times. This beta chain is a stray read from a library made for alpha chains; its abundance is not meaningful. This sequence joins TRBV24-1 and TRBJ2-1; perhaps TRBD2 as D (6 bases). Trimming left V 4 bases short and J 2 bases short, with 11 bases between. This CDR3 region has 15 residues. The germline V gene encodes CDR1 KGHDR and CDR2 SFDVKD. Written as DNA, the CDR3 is TGTGCCACCAGTGACCCTACGGGAGCCTACAATGAGCAGTTCTTC. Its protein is CATSDPTGAYNEQFF.

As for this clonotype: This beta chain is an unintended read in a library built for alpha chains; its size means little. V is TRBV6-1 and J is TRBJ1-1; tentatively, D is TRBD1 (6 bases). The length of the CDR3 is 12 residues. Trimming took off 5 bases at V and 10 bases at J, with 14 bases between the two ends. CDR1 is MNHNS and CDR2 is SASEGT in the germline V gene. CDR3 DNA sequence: TGTGCCAGCAGTACAACAGGGACGGCAGCTTTCTTT. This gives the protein CASSTTGTAAFF.

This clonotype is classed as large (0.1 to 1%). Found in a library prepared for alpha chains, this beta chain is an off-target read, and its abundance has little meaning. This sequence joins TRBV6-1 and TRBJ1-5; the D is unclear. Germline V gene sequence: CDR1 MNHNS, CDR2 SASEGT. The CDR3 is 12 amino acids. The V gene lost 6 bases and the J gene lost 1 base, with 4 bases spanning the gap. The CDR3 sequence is CASRDSNQPQHF. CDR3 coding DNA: TGTGCCAGCAGGGACAGCAATCAGCCCCAGCATTTT.

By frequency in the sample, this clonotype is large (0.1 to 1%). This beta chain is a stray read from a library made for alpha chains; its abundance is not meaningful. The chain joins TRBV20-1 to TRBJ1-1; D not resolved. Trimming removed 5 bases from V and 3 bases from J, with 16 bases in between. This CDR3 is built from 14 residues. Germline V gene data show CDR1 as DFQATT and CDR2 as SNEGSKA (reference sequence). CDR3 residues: CSAPTPGSYTEAFF. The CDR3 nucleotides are TGCAGTGCTCCAACCCCGGGATCCTACACTGAAGCTTTCTTT.

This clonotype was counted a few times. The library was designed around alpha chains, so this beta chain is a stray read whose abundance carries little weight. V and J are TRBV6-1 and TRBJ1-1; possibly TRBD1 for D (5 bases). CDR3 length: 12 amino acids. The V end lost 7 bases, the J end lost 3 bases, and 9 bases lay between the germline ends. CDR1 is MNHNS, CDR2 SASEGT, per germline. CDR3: CASISGYTEAFF. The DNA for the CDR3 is TGTGCCAGCATCTCAGGGTACACTGAAGCTTTCTTT.

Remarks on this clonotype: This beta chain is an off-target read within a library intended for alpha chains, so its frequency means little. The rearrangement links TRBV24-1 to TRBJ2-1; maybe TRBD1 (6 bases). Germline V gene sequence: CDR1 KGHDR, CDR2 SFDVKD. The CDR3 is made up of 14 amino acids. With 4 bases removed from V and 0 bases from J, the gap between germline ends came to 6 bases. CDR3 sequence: CATSDRGSYNEQFF. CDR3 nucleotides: TGTGCCACCAGTGACAGGGGCTCCTACAATGAGCAGTTCTTC.

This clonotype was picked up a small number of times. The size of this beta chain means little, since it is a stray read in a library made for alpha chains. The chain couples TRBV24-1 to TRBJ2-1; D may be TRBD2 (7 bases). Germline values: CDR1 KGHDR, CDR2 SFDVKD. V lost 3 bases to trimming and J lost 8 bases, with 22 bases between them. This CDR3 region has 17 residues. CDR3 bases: TGTGCCACCAGTGATCTGGACACTGTGGGAGGGGGTGATGAGCAGTTCTTC. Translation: CATSDLDTVGGGDEQFF.

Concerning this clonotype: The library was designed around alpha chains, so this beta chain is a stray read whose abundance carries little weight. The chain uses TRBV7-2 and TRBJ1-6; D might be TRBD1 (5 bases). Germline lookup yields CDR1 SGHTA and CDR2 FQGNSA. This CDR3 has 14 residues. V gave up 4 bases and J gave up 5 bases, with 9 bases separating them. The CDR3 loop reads CASSSRQNNSPLHF. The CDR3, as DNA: TGTGCCAGCAGCTCTAGACAGAATAATTCACCCCTCCACTTT.